This entry lists 29 T cell receptor beta chains sequenced from one sample in a study of OX40 agonist ivuxolimab in advanced cancers. The repertoire was sequenced with immunoSEQ multiplex PCR; TCRdb's copy has only in-frame clones and lacks some. The sample comprises tens of thousands of clones, nearly 90% of which are singletons, and about 1.3% rests with the top ten. The specimen comprised CD4+ or CD8+ T cells sorted from blood, sampled in a trial of the OX40 agonist ivuxolimab. Receptors originate from an adult with an advanced solid tumor such as melanoma, head and neck, liver or kidney cancer.

The table lists this clone with a count of one. In DNA form, the CDR3 reads TGTGCCAGCAGCTTAGCGGCCACCGGGGAGCTGTTTTTT. This gives the protein CASSLAATGELFF. The J gene is TRBJ2-2, the V gene TRBV7-2; D unclear. There are 13 residues in the CDR3. Trimming took 0 bases from V and 4 from J, leaving 3 bases between them. Germline CDR1 and CDR2: SGHTA and FQGNSA.

The chain recombines TRBV18 with TRBJ1-4; D may be TRBD1 (5 bases). The germline V gene encodes CDR1 KGHSH and CDR2 LQKENI. With 4 bases removed from V and 4 bases from J, the gap between germline ends came to 10 bases. The CDR3 totals 14 residues. As DNA, the CDR3 is TGTGCCAGCTCACGGGGACGGAATAATGAAAAACTGTTTTTT. The encoded protein is CASSRGRNNEKLFF. Variable domain in full (rest from reference TRBV18 and TRBJ1-4): NAGVMQNPRHLVRRRGQEARLRCSPMKGHSHVYWYRQLPEEGLKFMVYLQKENIIDESGMPKERFSAEFPKEGPSILRIQQVVRGDSAAYFCASSRGRNNEKLFFGSGTQLSVL.

V and J are TRBV30 and TRBJ1-3, with 7 bases lining up with TRBD1. The CDR3 extends over 13 amino acids. Germline V CDR1 and CDR2: GTSNPN, SVGIG (reference sequence). V gave up 5 bases and J gave up 1 base; unmatched junction bases: 2. The CDR3 nucleotides read TGTGCCTGGGCGACAGGGTCTGGAAACACCATATATTTT. It translates to CAWATGSGNTIYF.

This chain connects TRBV18 to TRBJ2-1, with D perhaps matching TRBD2 (6 bases). Looked up from germline, CDR1 is KGHSH and CDR2 is LQKENI. Between the trimmed V and J ends, which lost 1 base and 6 bases, there was a span of 13 bases. This CDR3 region has 15 residues. The CDR3 reads CASSPRGGNLNEQFF. In nucleotides, the CDR3 is TGTGCCAGCTCACCACGGGGCGGGAATCTCAATGAGCAGTTCTTC.

The J gene is TRBJ2-3, the V gene TRBV5-1; TRBD2 aligns across 10 bases. CDR1 and CDR2 from the germline V gene are SGHRS and YFSETQ. The CDR3 length is 16 residues. The V segment lost 4 bases and the J segment 4 bases; nucleotides outside the gene matches: 9. CDR3 sequence: CASSRILAGGSDTQYF. CDR3 nucleotide sequence: TGCGCCAGCAGCCGAATATTAGCGGGGGGCTCAGATACGCAGTATTTT.

The V and J genes are TRBV7-9 and TRBJ2-5; D unresolved. Between the trimmed V and J ends, which lost 4 bases and 7 bases, there was a span of 10 bases. Germline V lookup: CDR1 SEHNR, CDR2 FQNEAQ (reference sequence). CDR3 length equals 12 residues. This CDR3 is CASSSPFGTQYF. The CDR3 DNA follows: TGTGCCAGCAGCTCCCCGTTTGGGACCCAGTACTTC.

The CDR3 reads CASSPRDSPYEQYF. CDR3 sequence (DNA): TGTGCCAGCAGTCCGAGGGACAGCCCCTACGAGCAGTACTTC. V and J are TRBV11-2 and TRBJ2-7, with TRBD1 matching over 7 bases. CDR3 size: 14 residues. V trimming: 6 bases; J trimming: 2 bases; junction bases outside the gene matches: 7. Germline CDR1 reads SGHAT; CDR2 reads FQNNGV.

The J gene is TRBJ2-7, the V gene TRBV7-2; 8 bases match TRBD2. V lost 0 bases, J lost 3 bases, and 7 bases stayed unmatched. Germline values: CDR1 SGHTA, CDR2 FQGNSA. CDR3 length: 16 amino acids. The CDR3 reads CASSLALGGALYEQYF. CDR3 nucleotides: TGTGCCAGCAGCTTAGCGCTCGGGGGGGCACTCTACGAGCAGTACTTC.

In DNA, the CDR3 is TGTGCCAGCAGTTATTTGGTCCCAGCCTACGAGCAGTACTTC. It codes for CASSYLVPAYEQYF. The chain joins TRBV6-6 to TRBJ2-7; D gene unclear. The CDR3 covers 14 residues. Looked up from germline, CDR1 is MNHNY and CDR2 is SVGAGI (reference sequence). V dropped 3 bases and J dropped 2 bases, with 11 bases sitting between them.

This clone was seen once. The rearrangement joins TRBV19 to TRBJ2-1; 10 positions agree with TRBD2. This CDR3 has 14 residues. Per germline, CDR1 LNHDA and CDR2 SQIVND (reference sequence). Losses at the gene ends were 5 bases for V and 14 bases for J; bases not matched to a gene: 12. Here the CDR3 DNA reads TGTGCCAGTAGTTCGACCGGGACTAGCGACGGGAAGTTCTTC. This gives the protein CASSSTGTSDGKFF.

Only one count was recorded for this clone. The rearrangement joins TRBV5-1 to TRBJ2-3; 7 bases agree with TRBD2. The CDR3 runs 16 residues. The germline V gene encodes CDR1 SGHRS and CDR2 YFSETQ. Unmatched junction bases numbered 9, after V lost 4 bases and J lost 1 base. The CDR3 region is CASSPPTAGGTDTQYF. The CDR3 nucleotides are TGCGCCAGCAGCCCTCCGACCGCGGGGGGCACAGATACGCAGTATTTT.

The chain recombines TRBV28 with TRBJ2-7; no clear D gene. Germline V gives CDR1 MDHEN, CDR2 SYDVKM. The V end lost 2 bases, the J end lost 1 base, and 18 bases lay between the germline ends. The CDR3 totals 17 residues. CDR3 protein: CASSLEIFKDGSYEQYF. The DNA of the CDR3 is TGTGCCAGCAGTTTAGAGATTTTCAAGGACGGTTCCTACGAGCAGTACTTC.

This clone occurred once. The rearrangement joins TRBV5-1 to TRBJ2-7; TRBD1 or TRBD2 may be the D gene (6 bases each). Trimming removed 1 base from V and 4 bases from J, with 12 bases in between. The CDR3 length is 14 residues. Germline assignment: CDR1 SGHRS and CDR2 YFSETQ. CDR3: CASSLYRDLYEQYF. CDR3 nucleotide sequence: TGCGCCAGCAGCTTGTACAGGGACTTGTACGAGCAGTACTTC. Full variable domain (outside the CDR3, taken from reference TRBV5-1 and TRBJ2-7): KAGVTQTPRYLIKTRGQQVTLSCSPISGHRSVSWYQQTPGQGLQFLFEYFSETQRNKGNFPGRFSGRQFSNSRSEMNVSTLELGDSALYLCASSLYRDLYEQYFGPGTRLTVT.

The V gene is TRBV5-5, the J gene TRBJ2-2, with 8 bases that match TRBD2. The CDR3 is made up of 15 amino acids. Trimming took 4 bases from V and 7 from J; bases not matched to a gene: 9. Germline V gives CDR1 SGHKS, CDR2 YYEKEE (reference sequence). CDR3 nucleotide sequence: TGTGCCAGCAGCCCGCGGGGGGCCAGGAACGGGGAGCTGTTTTTT. Encoded protein: CASSPRGARNGELFF.

The V and J genes are TRBV30 and TRBJ2-7; 7 nucleotides align to TRBD1. Germline CDR1 is GTSNPN and CDR2 is SVGIG (reference sequence). V lost 1 base and J lost 1; bases outside the gene matches: 1. The CDR3 totals 13 residues. Here the CDR3 DNA reads TGTGCCTGGAGTGGGGACAGATCCTACGAGCAGTACTTC. Amino acid sequence: CAWSGDRSYEQYF. The variable domain in full, completed from reference TRBV30 and TRBJ2-7, reads SQTIHQWPATLVQPVGSPLSLECTVEGTSNPNLYWYRQAAGRGLQLLFYSVGIGQISSEVPQNLSASRPQDRQFILSSKKLLLSDSGFYLCAWSGDRSYEQYFGPGTRLTVT.

This chain uses TRBV28 with TRBJ2-1, with D unresolved. The CDR3 length is 13 residues. Trimming cost V 8 bases and J 2 bases, with 10 bases left between them. Germline V gene lookup returns CDR1 MDHEN and CDR2 SYDVKM. The CDR3 coding sequence is TGTGCCAGCTATGGGCCCACCTACAATGAGCAGTTCTTC. It is translated as CASYGPTYNEQFF.

The genes are TRBV6-4 and TRBJ2-2; D not resolved. V gave up 5 bases and J gave up 1 base, with 2 bases separating them. Germline values: CDR1 MRHNA, CDR2 SNTAGT. The CDR3 extends over 12 amino acids. The CDR3 is CASSQNTGELFF. The CDR3 region has the DNA TGTGCCAGCAGTCAGAACACCGGGGAGCTGTTTTTT.

This chain uses TRBV27 with TRBJ2-6, with D perhaps assigned TRBD1 or TRBD2 (5 bases each). Germline CDR1 is MNHEY and CDR2 is SMNVEV (reference sequence). V lost 5 bases to trimming and J lost 0 bases, with 11 bases between them. The CDR3 has 16 residues. This chain's CDR3 is CASSPGRISGANVLTF. CDR3 coding DNA: TGTGCCAGCAGTCCGGGACGGATCTCTGGGGCCAACGTCCTGACTTTC.

This clone was counted between two and nine times. This rearrangement joins TRBV6-1 to TRBJ1-5; tentative D call: TRBD1 (6 bases). The V end was cut by 0 bases, the J end by 5 bases, with 14 bases between. CDR3 length: 16 amino acids. The germline gives CDR1 MNHNS, CDR2 SASEGT. This CDR3 reads CASSEALRGADQPQHF. CDR3 in DNA: TGTGCCAGCAGTGAAGCGTTGCGGGGGGCGGATCAGCCCCAGCATTTT.

This clone was counted a single time. The chain has TRBV9 and TRBJ2-1; the D gene is possibly TRBD1 (7 bases). The V end lost 4 bases, the J end lost 3 bases, and 14 bases lay between the germline ends. This CDR3 region has 15 residues. In germline, CDR1 is SGDLS, CDR2 YYNGEE. CDR3 sequence (DNA): TGTGCCAGCAGCCGTAGGCGGGACAGCTACAATGAGCAGTTCTTC. As protein: CASSRRRDSYNEQFF. The whole variable domain, remainder taken from reference TRBV9 and TRBJ2-1, is DSGVTQTPKHLITATGQRVTLRCSPRSGDLSVYWYQQSLDQGLQFLIQYYNGEERAKGNILERFSAQQFPDLHSELNLSSLELGDSALYFCASSRRRDSYNEQFFGPGTRLTVL.

V usage is TRBV9 and J usage is TRBJ2-1, with 9 bases fitting TRBD1. CDR1 is SGDLS and CDR2 is YYNGEE in the germline V gene. This CDR3 has 15 amino acids. The V segment lost 3 bases and the J segment 9 bases; nucleotides outside the gene matches: 10. CDR3 sequence: CASSAGTGTLGEQFF. CDR3 bases: TGTGCCAGCAGCGCCGGGACAGGGACTTTGGGTGAGCAGTTCTTC.

This clone was recorded only once. The rearrangement uses TRBV2 and TRBJ2-5; no firm D call. CDR1 and CDR2 (germline): SNHLY, FYNNEI. V shed 2 bases and J shed 13 bases, with 11 bases lying between them. This CDR3 spans 11 amino acids. CDR3 DNA: TGTGCCAGCAGTGAAACCCCAGCGCGGTACTTC. Its protein is CASSETPARYF.

V is TRBV4-2 and J is TRBJ1-4; D gene ambiguous. The CDR3 consists of 15 residues. V was cut by 0 bases and J by 8 bases, with 13 bases left in between. CDR1 is LGHNA, CDR2 YNFKEQ, per germline. CDR3 sequence: CASSQERRVAEKLFF. The DNA for the CDR3 is TGTGCCAGCAGCCAAGAGCGAAGGGTTGCCGAAAAACTGTTTTTT.

This chain connects TRBV30 to TRBJ1-6; 9 bases fit TRBD1. CDR3 length: 14 amino acids. Losses at the gene ends were 3 bases for V and 7 bases for J; bases not matched to a gene: 4. CDR1 GTSNPN and CDR2 SVGIG come from the germline V gene (reference sequence). This CDR3 reads CAWRTQGANSPLHF. The CDR3 DNA follows: TGTGCCTGGAGGACACAGGGGGCGAATTCACCCCTCCACTTT.

This chain links TRBV11-2 with TRBJ2-7; 7 nucleotides align to TRBD1. V gave up 5 bases and J gave up 0 bases; unmatched junction bases: 4. Germline V gene sequence: CDR1 SGHAT, CDR2 FQNNGV. The CDR3 has 14 amino acids. The CDR3 nucleotides read TGTGCCAGCAGCCAGGGACAGAGCTCCTACGAGCAGTACTTC. Translation: CASSQGQSSYEQYF.

This rearrangement joins TRBV27 to TRBJ2-7, with D tentatively TRBD1 (6 bases). Germline-derived CDR1 and CDR2 are MNHEY and SMNVEV (reference sequence). Between the trimmed V and J ends, which lost 3 bases and 3 bases, there was a span of 9 bases. The length of the CDR3 is 13 residues. As DNA, the CDR3 is TGTGCCAGCAGTTTGGGGACACTCTACGAGCAGTACTTC. Translated, it gives CASSLGTLYEQYF.

The chain is built from TRBV9 and TRBJ2-5, with 8 bases fitting TRBD1. Per germline, CDR1 SGDLS and CDR2 YYNGEE. V shed 0 bases, J shed 4 bases, and the junction held 2 bases outside the gene matches. The CDR3 covers 14 residues. The CDR3 sequence is CASSVGTGPETQYF. DNA for the CDR3: TGTGCCAGCAGCGTAGGGACAGGGCCAGAGACCCAGTACTTC.

CDR3 residues: CASSPSRGLGTQYF. CDR3 coding DNA: TGCGCCAGCAGCCCTTCCAGGGGGCTAGGGACCCAGTACTTC. V usage is TRBV10-1 and J usage is TRBJ2-5; TRBD1 agrees at 8 bases. Losses at the gene ends were 6 bases for V and 7 bases for J; bases not matched to a gene: 10. The CDR3 extends over 14 amino acids. CDR1 is WNHNN and CDR2 is SYGVQD in the germline V gene (reference sequence).

Concerning this clone: At the DNA level, this CDR3 is encoded by other sequences in the same sample as well. The chain has TRBV5-6 and TRBJ1-5; a possible D gene is TRBD1 (6 bases). The CDR3 is 14 residues long. The V end lost 2 bases, the J end lost 4 bases, and 10 bases lay between the germline ends. Germline V lookup: CDR1 SGHDT, CDR2 YYEEEE. CDR3 sequence reads: CASSFQGRNQPQHF. As DNA, the CDR3 is TGTGCCAGCAGCTTTCAGGGGCGAAATCAGCCCCAGCATTTT.